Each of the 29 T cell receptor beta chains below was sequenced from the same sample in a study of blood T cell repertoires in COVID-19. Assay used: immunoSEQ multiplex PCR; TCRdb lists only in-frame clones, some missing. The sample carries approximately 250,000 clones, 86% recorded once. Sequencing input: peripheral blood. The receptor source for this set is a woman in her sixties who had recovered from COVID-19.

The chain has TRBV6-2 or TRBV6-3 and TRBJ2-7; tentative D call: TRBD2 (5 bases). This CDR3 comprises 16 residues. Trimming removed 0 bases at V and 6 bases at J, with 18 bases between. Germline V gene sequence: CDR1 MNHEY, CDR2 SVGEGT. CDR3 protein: CASSYSQDFPQSEQYF. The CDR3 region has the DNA TGTGCCAGCAGTTACTCGCAGGACTTCCCCCAATCCGAGCAGTACTTC.

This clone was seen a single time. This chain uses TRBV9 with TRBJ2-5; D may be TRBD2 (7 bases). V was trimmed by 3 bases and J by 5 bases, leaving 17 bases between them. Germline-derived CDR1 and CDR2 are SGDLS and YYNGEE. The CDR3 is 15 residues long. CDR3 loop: CASSGPWGGSETQYF. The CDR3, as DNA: TGTGCCAGCAGCGGTCCTTGGGGGGGCAGCGAGACCCAGTACTTC.

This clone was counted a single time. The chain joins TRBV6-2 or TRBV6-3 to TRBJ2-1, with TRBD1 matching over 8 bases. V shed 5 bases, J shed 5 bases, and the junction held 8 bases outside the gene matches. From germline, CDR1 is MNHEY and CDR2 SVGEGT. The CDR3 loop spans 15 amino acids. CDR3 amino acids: CASSRQGRGNNEQFF. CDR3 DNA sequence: TGTGCCAGCAGTCGACAGGGGCGGGGAAACAATGAGCAGTTCTTC.

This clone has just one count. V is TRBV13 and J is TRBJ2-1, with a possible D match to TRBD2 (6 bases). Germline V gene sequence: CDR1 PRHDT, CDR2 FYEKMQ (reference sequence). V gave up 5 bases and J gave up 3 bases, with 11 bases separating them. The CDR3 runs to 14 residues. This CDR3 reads CASSPQGGYNEQFF. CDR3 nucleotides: TGTGCCAGCAGCCCTCAGGGAGGCTACAATGAGCAGTTCTTC.

CDR3 sequence (DNA): TGTGCCAGCAGCTTTCGTACAGGAGAAGGCACCATATATTTT. Protein: CASSFRTGEGTIYF. The chain has TRBV5-4 and TRBJ1-3, with a possible D match to TRBD1 (5 bases). Germline assignment: CDR1 SGHNT and CDR2 YYREEE (reference sequence). Trimming took 2 bases from V and 9 from J, leaving 15 bases between them. CDR3 length equals 14 residues.

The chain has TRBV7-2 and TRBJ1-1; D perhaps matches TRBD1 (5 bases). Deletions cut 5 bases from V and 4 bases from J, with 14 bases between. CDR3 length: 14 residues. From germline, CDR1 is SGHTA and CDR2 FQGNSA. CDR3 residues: CASSQGYVSTEAFF. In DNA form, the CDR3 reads TGTGCCAGCAGCCAGGGATATGTTAGCACTGAAGCTTTCTTT.

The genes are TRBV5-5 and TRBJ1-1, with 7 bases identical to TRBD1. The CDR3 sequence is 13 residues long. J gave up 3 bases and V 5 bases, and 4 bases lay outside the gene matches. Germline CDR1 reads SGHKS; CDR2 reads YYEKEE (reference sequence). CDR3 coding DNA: TGTGCCAGCAGTCTTACAGGGGACACTGAAGCTTTCTTT. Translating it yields CASSLTGDTEAFF.

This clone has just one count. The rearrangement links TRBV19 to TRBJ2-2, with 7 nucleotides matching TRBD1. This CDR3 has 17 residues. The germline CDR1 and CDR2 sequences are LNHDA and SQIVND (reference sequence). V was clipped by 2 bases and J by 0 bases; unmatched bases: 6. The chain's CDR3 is CASSIWAGTANTGELFF. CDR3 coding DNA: TGTGCCAGTAGTATATGGGCCGGGACAGCGAACACCGGGGAGCTGTTTTTT.

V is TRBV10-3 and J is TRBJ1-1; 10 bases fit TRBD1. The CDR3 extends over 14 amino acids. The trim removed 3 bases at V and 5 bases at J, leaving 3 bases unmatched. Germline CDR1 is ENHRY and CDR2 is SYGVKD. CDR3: CAISDDRGLTEAFF. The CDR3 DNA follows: TGTGCCATCAGTGACGACAGGGGGCTGACTGAAGCTTTCTTT.

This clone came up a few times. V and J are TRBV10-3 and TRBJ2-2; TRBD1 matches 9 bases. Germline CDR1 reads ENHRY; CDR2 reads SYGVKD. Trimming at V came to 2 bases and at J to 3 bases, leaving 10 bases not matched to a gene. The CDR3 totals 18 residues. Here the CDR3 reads CAISEPWGQGIDTGELFF. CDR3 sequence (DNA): TGTGCCATCAGTGAGCCATGGGGACAGGGAATCGACACCGGGGAGCTGTTTTTT.

Here the CDR3 DNA reads TGTGCCAGCAGTAAGGACAGAGGGGTTCAGCCCCAGCATTTT. Translating it yields CASSKDRGVQPQHF. This chain connects TRBV28 to TRBJ1-5; D may be TRBD1 (6 bases). The CDR3 length is 14 residues. Trimming took off 5 bases at V and 6 bases at J, with 14 bases between the two ends. Germline V gene lookup returns CDR1 MDHEN and CDR2 SYDVKM.

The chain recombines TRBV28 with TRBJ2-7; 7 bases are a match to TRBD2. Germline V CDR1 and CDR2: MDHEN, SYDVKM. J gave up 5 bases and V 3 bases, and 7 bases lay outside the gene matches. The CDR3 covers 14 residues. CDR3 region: CASSFGLRGDEQYF. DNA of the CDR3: TGTGCCAGCAGTTTTGGTCTACGGGGGGACGAGCAGTACTTC.

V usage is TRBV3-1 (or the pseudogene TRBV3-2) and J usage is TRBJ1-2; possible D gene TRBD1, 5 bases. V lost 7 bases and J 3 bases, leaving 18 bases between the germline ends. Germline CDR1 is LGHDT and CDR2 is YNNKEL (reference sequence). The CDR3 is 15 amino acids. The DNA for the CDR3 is TGTGCCAGCACCCACAAGGGGCGTAAGGACTATGGCTACACCTTC. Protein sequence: CASTHKGRKDYGYTF.

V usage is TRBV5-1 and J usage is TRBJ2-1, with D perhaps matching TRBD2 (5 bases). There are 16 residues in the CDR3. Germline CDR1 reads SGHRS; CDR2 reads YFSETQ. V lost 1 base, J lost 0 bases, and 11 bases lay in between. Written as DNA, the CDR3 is TGCGCCAGCAGCTTGTATAGCGCGAGCTCCTACAATGAGCAGTTCTTC. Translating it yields CASSLYSASSYNEQFF.

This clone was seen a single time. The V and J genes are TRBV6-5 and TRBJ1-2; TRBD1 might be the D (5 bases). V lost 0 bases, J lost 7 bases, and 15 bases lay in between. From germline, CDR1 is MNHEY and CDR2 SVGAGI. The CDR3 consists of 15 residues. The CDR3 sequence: CASSYSIPGGSGYTF. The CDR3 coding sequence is TGTGCCAGCAGTTACTCGATTCCCGGGGGAAGTGGCTACACCTTC.

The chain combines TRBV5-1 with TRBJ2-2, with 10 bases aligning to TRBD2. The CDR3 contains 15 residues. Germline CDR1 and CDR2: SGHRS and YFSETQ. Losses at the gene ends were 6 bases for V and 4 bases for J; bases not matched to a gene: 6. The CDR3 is CASTLASGGTGELFF. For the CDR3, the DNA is TGCGCCAGCACCCTTGCTAGCGGGGGCACCGGGGAGCTGTTTTTT.

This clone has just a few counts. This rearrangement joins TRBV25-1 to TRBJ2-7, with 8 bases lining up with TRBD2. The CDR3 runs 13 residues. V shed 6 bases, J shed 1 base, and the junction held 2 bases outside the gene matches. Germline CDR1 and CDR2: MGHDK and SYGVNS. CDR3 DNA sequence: TGTGCCAGCAGCGGGGGGGTTTCCTACGAGCAGTACTTC. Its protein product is CASSGGVSYEQYF.

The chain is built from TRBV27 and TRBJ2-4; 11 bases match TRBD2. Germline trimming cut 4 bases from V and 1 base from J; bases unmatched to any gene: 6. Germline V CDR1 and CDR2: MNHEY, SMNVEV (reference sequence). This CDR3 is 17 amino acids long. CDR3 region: CASSSPASGGAKNIQYF. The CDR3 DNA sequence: TGTGCCAGCAGTTCCCCAGCTAGCGGGGGGGCCAAAAACATTCAGTACTTC.

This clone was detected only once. Here the CDR3 reads CSASPSAGLSSETQYF. The CDR3 DNA sequence: TGCAGTGCTAGTCCTTCGGCAGGTTTGAGTTCGGAGACCCAGTACTTC. The rearrangement links TRBV20-1 to TRBJ2-5; D unresolved. This CDR3 is 16 amino acids long. Germline CDR1 DFQATT, CDR2 SNEGSKA (reference sequence). Trimming removed 3 bases at V and 5 bases at J, with 22 bases between.

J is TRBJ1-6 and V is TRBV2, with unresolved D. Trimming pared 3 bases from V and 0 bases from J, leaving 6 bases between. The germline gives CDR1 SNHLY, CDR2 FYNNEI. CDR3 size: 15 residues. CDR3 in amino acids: CASSDFGSYNSPLHF. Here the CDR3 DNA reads TGTGCCAGCAGTGACTTCGGCTCCTATAATTCACCCCTCCACTTT. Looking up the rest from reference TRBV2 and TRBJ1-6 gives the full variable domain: EPEVTQTPSHQVTQMGQEVILRCVPISNHLYFYWYRQILGQKVEFLVSFYNNEISEKSEIFDDQFSVERPDGSNFTLKIRSTKLEDSAMYFCASSDFGSYNSPLHFGNGTRLTVT.

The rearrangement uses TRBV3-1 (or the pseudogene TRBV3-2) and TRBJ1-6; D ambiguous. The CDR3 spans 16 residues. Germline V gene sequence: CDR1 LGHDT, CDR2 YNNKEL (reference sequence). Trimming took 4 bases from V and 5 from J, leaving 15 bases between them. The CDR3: CASSRRGVGNNSPLHF. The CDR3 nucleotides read TGTGCCAGCAGCCGTCGCGGGGTGGGCAATAATTCACCCCTCCACTTT.

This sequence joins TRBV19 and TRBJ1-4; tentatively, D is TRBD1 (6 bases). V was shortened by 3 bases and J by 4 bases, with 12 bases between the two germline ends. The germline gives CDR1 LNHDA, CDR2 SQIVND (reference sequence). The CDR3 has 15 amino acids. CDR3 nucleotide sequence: TGTGCCAGTAGTATCCTACAGGGCTATAATGAAAAACTGTTTTTT. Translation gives CASSILQGYNEKLFF.

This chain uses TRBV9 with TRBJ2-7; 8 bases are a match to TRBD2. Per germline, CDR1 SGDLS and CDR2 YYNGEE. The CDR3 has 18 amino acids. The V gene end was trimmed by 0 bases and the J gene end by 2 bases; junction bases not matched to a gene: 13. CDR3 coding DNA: TGTGCCAGCAGCGTAGATTGTCGTGGGACTAGGCTCGCCTACGAGCAGTACTTC. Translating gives CASSVDCRGTRLAYEQYF.

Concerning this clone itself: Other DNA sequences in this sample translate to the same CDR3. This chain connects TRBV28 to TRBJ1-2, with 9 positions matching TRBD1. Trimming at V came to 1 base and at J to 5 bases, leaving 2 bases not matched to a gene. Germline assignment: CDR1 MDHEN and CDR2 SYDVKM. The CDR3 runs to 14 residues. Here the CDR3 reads CASSLSTGGYGYTF. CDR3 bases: TGTGCCAGCAGTTTATCGACAGGGGGGTATGGCTACACCTTC.

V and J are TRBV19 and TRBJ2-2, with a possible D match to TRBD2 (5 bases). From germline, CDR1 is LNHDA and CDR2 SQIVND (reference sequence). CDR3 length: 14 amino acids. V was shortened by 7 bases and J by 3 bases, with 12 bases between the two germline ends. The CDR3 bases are TGTGCCAGTAAGCGGCAATTGGACACCGGGGAGCTGTTTTTT. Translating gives CASKRQLDTGELFF.

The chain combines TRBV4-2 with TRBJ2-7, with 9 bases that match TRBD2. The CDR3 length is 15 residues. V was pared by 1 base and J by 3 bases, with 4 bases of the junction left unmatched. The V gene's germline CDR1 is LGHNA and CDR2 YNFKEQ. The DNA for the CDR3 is TGTGCCAGCAGCCAAGCGGCGGGGGGGCTCTACGAGCAGTACTTC. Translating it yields CASSQAAGGLYEQYF.

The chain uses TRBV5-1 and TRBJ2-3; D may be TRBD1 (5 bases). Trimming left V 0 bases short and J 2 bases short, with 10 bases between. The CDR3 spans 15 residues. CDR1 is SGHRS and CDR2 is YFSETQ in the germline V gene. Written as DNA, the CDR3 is TGCGCCAGCAGCTTGGAGGGGCGGACCACAGATACGCAGTATTTT. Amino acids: CASSLEGRTTDTQYF.

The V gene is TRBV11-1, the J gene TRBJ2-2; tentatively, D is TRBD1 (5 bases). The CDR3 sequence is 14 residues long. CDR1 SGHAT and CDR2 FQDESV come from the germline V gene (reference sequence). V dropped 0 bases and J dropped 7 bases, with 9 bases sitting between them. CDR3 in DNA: TGTGCCAGCAGCTTAGCAAGGGGTATCGGGGAGCTGTTTTTT. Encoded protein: CASSLARGIGELFF.

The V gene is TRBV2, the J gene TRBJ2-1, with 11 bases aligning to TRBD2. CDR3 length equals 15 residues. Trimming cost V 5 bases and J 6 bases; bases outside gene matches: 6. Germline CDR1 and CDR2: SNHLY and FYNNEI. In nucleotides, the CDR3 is TGTGCCAGCAGTACTAGCGGGGGCCTCTCCAATGAGCAGTTCTTC. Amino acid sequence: CASSTSGGLSNEQFF.